The 23 T cell receptor beta chains listed next were all sequenced from one sample in a study of cytomegalovirus exposure and HLA in healthy donors. Primers: 60 Vbeta forward and 13 Jbeta reverse. Produced via immunoSEQ multiplex PCR; TCRdb's table is partial and in-frame only. This table lists about 120,000 clones. The sample was PBMCs. The receptors stem from a man aged 18 to 29 in good health and CMV-seronegative.

This sequence joins TRBV11-2 and TRBJ1-6; D is unclear. Germline V gives CDR1 SGHAT, CDR2 FQNNGV. The V and J ends lost 0 bases and 11 bases respectively, with 8 bases between them. The CDR3 contains 13 residues. The CDR3 DNA follows: TGTGCCAGCAGCTTAGATCAGGTTCCACCCCTCCACTTT. Amino acids: CASSLDQVPPLHF. Full variable domain (remainder filled in from reference TRBV11-2 and TRBJ1-6): EAGVAQSPRYKIIEKRQSVAFWCNPISGHATLYWYQQILGQGPKLLIQFQNNGVVDDSQLPKDRFSAERLKGVDSTLKIQPAKLEDSAVYLCASSLDQVPPLHFGNGTRLTVT.

The genes are TRBV27 and TRBJ1-1; TRBD1 matches 10 bases. This CDR3 spans 14 amino acids. Germline CDR1 is MNHEY and CDR2 is SMNVEV (reference sequence). Trimming cost V 6 bases and J 5 bases; bases outside gene matches: 6. The CDR3 sequence is CASRTTGGRTEAFF. As DNA, the CDR3 is TGTGCCAGCAGGACGACAGGGGGCAGAACTGAAGCTTTCTTT.

The chain has TRBV6-6 and TRBJ1-4; D call uncertain. Trimming left V 6 bases short and J 5 bases short, with 13 bases between. The germline V gene has CDR1 MNHNY and CDR2 SVGAGI (reference sequence). The CDR3 is 14 residues long. CDR3 nucleotides: TGTGCCAGCAGCTCCGGACTCAGCAATGAAAAACTGTTTTTT. The encoded protein is CASSSGLSNEKLFF.

The rearrangement links TRBV2 to TRBJ2-1, with 10 positions matching TRBD1. Trimming took 8 bases from V and 8 from J; bases not matched to a gene: 12. Germline values: CDR1 SNHLY, CDR2 FYNNEI. The CDR3 extends over 15 amino acids. The CDR3: CASGGSGTGEDEQFF. CDR3 DNA: TGTGCCAGCGGGGGGTCGGGGACAGGGGAGGATGAGCAGTTCTTC.

The V call is TRBV7-2, the J call TRBJ2-5, with TRBD2 as a possible D gene (6 bases). The CDR3 is 16 amino acids. Per germline, CDR1 SGHTA and CDR2 FQGNSA. The V end was cut by 5 bases, the J end by 7 bases, with 23 bases between. CDR3 amino acids: CASSAPGLPLTGTQYF. CDR3 in DNA: TGTGCCAGCAGCGCCCCGGGACTCCCCCTAACGGGGACCCAGTACTTC.

The chain's CDR3 is CATSTRTGGYFEQYF. The DNA of the CDR3 is TGTGCCACCAGCACCCGGACAGGGGGATACTTCGAGCAGTACTTC. This chain uses TRBV15 with TRBJ2-7, with TRBD1 matching 10 bases. V lost 4 bases and J lost 6; bases outside the gene matches: 9. This CDR3 is 15 amino acids long. Germline CDR1 LNHNV, CDR2 YYDKDF (reference sequence).

The chain links TRBV6-6 to TRBJ1-4, with TRBD1 identical over 10 bases. The CDR3 has 15 residues. Trimming at V came to 7 bases and at J to 7 bases, leaving 9 bases not matched to a gene. Germline CDR1 MNHNY, CDR2 SVGAGI (reference sequence). CDR3 residues: CASTPRTGGSEKLFF. CDR3 DNA sequence: TGTGCCAGCACTCCAAGGACAGGGGGAAGTGAAAAACTGTTTTTT.

The chain couples TRBV30 to TRBJ2-1; no clear D gene. The CDR3 has 13 residues. Trimming took 4 bases from V and 0 from J, leaving 7 bases between them. Germline-derived CDR1 and CDR2 are GTSNPN and SVGIG (reference sequence). The CDR3 DNA reads TGTGCCTGGATGTTTAGCTCCTACAATGAGCAGTTCTTC. As protein: CAWMFSSYNEQFF.

The rearrangement links TRBV10-3 to TRBJ2-5; 7 positions match TRBD1. J was trimmed by 2 bases and V by 7 bases; bases with no gene match: 4. This CDR3 region has 13 residues. CDR1 ENHRY and CDR2 SYGVKD come from the germline V gene. CDR3 residues: CAIKGDSQETQYF. CDR3 in DNA: TGTGCCATCAAAGGGGACAGTCAAGAGACCCAGTACTTC.

The V and J genes are TRBV6-5 and TRBJ1-4; no reliable D call. Germline CDR1 is MNHEY and CDR2 is SVGAGI. CDR3 length: 15 residues. V gave up 3 bases and J gave up 8 bases, with 16 bases separating them. CDR3 sequence (DNA): TGTGCCAGCAGTTATCTCCCAGCGGTCGAGGAAAAACTGTTTTTT. It encodes CASSYLPAVEEKLFF.

The V gene is TRBV15, the J gene TRBJ2-1; D unclear. Germline V CDR1 and CDR2: LNHNV, YYDKDF (reference sequence). Trimming cost V 4 bases and J 8 bases, with 9 bases left between them. The CDR3 has 12 residues. Written as DNA, the CDR3 is TGTGCCACCAGCATGAGTCCGCATGAGCAGTTCTTC. This gives the protein CATSMSPHEQFF.

The J gene is TRBJ2-7, the V gene TRBV28; 7 positions agree with TRBD1. The germline CDR1 and CDR2 sequences are MDHEN and SYDVKM. With V trimmed by 4 bases and J by 3 bases, 3 bases remained unmatched. The CDR3 runs 13 residues. The CDR3 protein is CASSSGTVYEQYF. DNA for the CDR3: TGTGCCAGCAGTTCCGGGACAGTCTACGAGCAGTACTTC.

This chain links TRBV7-6 with TRBJ2-5, with D maybe TRBD1 (6 bases). Germline CDR1 reads SGHVS; CDR2 reads FNYEAQ. The CDR3 totals 17 residues. Trimming left V 3 bases short and J 10 bases short, with 27 bases between. The CDR3 region is CASSLGVKSHQEGGQYF. CDR3 in DNA: TGTGCCAGCAGCTTGGGAGTGAAGAGCCACCAAGAAGGGGGCCAGTACTTC.

The chain carries TRBV14 and TRBJ1-2; 9 positions agree with TRBD1. The V gene's germline CDR1 is SGHDN and CDR2 FVKESK. J gave up 6 bases and V 1 base, and 9 bases lay outside the gene matches. The CDR3 is 16 residues long. As DNA, the CDR3 is TGTGCCAGCAGCCAAGTCTTAGCGGACAGGGGCCATGGCTACACCTTC. Translating gives CASSQVLADRGHGYTF.

The chain has TRBV7-6 and TRBJ2-7, with TRBD1 matching 10 bases. The V and J ends lost 5 bases and 4 bases, in that order; junction bases with no gene match: 5. The CDR3 runs to 14 residues. In germline, CDR1 is SGHVS, CDR2 FNYEAQ. CDR3 DNA: TGTGCCAGCAGCCCCGGGACAGGGGTTTACGAGCAGTACTTC. As protein: CASSPGTGVYEQYF.

The V call is TRBV6-4, the J call TRBJ1-2; D is perhaps TRBD1 (5 bases). V was pared by 10 bases and J by 5 bases, with 32 bases between. CDR3 length equals 18 residues. The germline CDR1 and CDR2 sequences are MRHNA and SNTAGT. The CDR3 sequence is CATVTRDQRSIRAYGYTF. The CDR3 coding sequence is TGTGCCACCGTGACTAGGGACCAACGAAGCATTAGGGCTTATGGCTACACCTTC.

The J gene is TRBJ2-2, the V gene TRBV11-1; D might be TRBD1 (5 bases). V lost 3 bases, J lost 2 bases, and 7 bases lay in between. The CDR3 covers 14 residues. Germline values: CDR1 SGHAT, CDR2 FQDESV (reference sequence). The CDR3 loop is CASSFQGNTGELFF. CDR3 nucleotide sequence: TGTGCCAGCAGCTTTCAGGGAAACACCGGGGAGCTGTTTTTT.

The chain has TRBV14 and TRBJ1-2; unclear D gene. The CDR3 contains 15 residues. In germline, CDR1 is SGHDN, CDR2 FVKESK. V lost 0 bases to trimming and J lost 4 bases, with 12 bases between them. CDR3 coding DNA: TGTGCCAGCAGCCAAGAAATGCGGGGTCCCTATGGCTACACCTTC. Its protein product is CASSQEMRGPYGYTF.

The V call is TRBV7-2, the J call TRBJ2-5, with TRBD2 identical over 10 bases. Gene TRBJ2-7 matches the end of the DNA better, so the J call may be wrong. The germline CDR1 and CDR2 sequences are SGHTA and FQGNSA. CDR3 length equals 15 residues. The CDR3 spells CASRLGLANSYEQYF. The CDR3 nucleotides are TGTGCCAGCAGACTGGGACTAGCGAACTCCTACGAGCAGTACTTC.

The V and J genes are TRBV28 and TRBJ2-3; a weak D match, TRBD1 (6 bases). The germline gives CDR1 MDHEN, CDR2 SYDVKM. The V end lost 6 bases, the J end lost 7 bases, and 20 bases lay between the germline ends. The CDR3 contains 15 residues. The CDR3 DNA reads TGTGCCAGCAGCCTCAGGGGCTCCAGTGTAAATACGCAGTATTTT. It translates to CASSLRGSSVNTQYF.

The chain employs TRBV19 and TRBJ1-1, with TRBD1 matching over 8 bases. The CDR3 totals 16 residues. V was clipped by 4 bases and J by 4 bases; unmatched bases: 11. CDR1 and CDR2 (germline): LNHDA, SQIVND (reference sequence). CDR3 nucleotides: TGTGCCAGTAGTAAACGAACCGGACAGGGAACCACTGAAGCTTTCTTT. Its protein is CASSKRTGQGTTEAFF.

V and J are TRBV28 and TRBJ1-1, with D possibly being TRBD1 (5 bases). With 5 bases removed from V and 1 base from J, the gap between germline ends came to 11 bases. Per the germline V gene, CDR1 is MDHEN and CDR2 is SYDVKM. CDR3 length equals 14 residues. The CDR3 region is CASSDLDRNTEAFF. The CDR3 nucleotides read TGTGCCAGCAGTGACCTAGACAGGAACACTGAAGCTTTCTTT.

The CDR3 DNA follows: TGTGCCAGCAGTCCTGGGACAGGGGGCCCCTACGAGCAGTACTTC. Translated, it gives CASSPGTGGPYEQYF. The V gene is TRBV28, the J gene TRBJ2-7; 12 bases agree with TRBD1. Germline CDR1 is MDHEN and CDR2 is SYDVKM. V lost 5 bases, J lost 2 bases, and 4 bases stayed unmatched. The CDR3 runs 15 residues.